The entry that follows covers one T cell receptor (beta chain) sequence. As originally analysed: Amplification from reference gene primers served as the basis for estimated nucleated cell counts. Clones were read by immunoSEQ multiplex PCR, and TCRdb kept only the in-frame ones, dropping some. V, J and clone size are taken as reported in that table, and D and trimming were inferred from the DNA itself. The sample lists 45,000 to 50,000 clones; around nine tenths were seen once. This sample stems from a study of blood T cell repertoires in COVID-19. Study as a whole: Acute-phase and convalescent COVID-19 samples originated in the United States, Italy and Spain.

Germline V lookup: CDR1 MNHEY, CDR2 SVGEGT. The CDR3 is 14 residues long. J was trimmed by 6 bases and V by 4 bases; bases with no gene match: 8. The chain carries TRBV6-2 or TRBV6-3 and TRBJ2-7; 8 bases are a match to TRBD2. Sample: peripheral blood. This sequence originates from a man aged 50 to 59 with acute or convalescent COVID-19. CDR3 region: CASSFSTGTSEQYF. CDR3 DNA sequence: TGTGCCAGCAGTTTTTCGACCGGGACTAGCGAGCAGTACTTC.